The 15 T cell receptor beta chains below were found in one sample sequenced in a study of T cells in Graves' hyperthyroidism and ophthalmopathy (dated 2019 in TCRdb). The library relied on multiplex PCR. The instrument was an Illumina HiSeq 2000. The TCR beta CDR3 regions were amplified from the RNA transcripts. The first round of RT-PCR for the TCR CDR3 was performed with the HTBI primer set and the Qiagen OneStep RT-PCR kit. The public reads were reprocessed in TCRdb via fastp at Q25 and MiXCR, keeping in-frame beta chains. CDR3 protein sequences are deduplicated, and each keeps its most common genes and DNA. The sample table lists just under 750,000 distinct CDR3 sequences, roughly a third of them with a count of one. Less than 40% of the sample belongs to the ten largest clones. The sequenced sample consisted of blood. These receptors all stem from a woman between 40 and 50 years old with Graves' hyperthyroidism.

The V gene is TRBV25-1, the J gene TRBJ1-2; 10 positions agree with TRBD1. The ends lost 8 bases at V and 0 bases at J; junction bases unmatched: 9. Germline loops: CDR1 MGHDK, CDR2 SYGVNS. This CDR3 comprises 16 residues. As DNA, the CDR3 is TGTGCCAGCGTTGGGGGACAGGGGACCACTAACTATGGCTACACCTTC. Its translation: CASVGGQGTTNYGYTF.

The chain is built from TRBV12-3 or TRBV12-4 and TRBJ2-7, with D unclear. V dropped 3 bases and J dropped 2 bases, with 8 bases sitting between them. The CDR3 totals 13 residues. CDR3 sequence: CASSLLDPYEQYF. CDR3 bases: TGTGCCAGCAGTTTGTTAGATCCCTACGAGCAGTACTTC.

The chain employs TRBV9 and TRBJ1-1, with D maybe TRBD1 (6 bases). The CDR3 consists of 14 residues. From germline, CDR1 is SGDLS and CDR2 YYNGEE. The V end lost 4 bases, the J end lost 3 bases, and 13 bases lay between the germline ends. CDR3 sequence reads: CASSQGGFDTEAFF. Written as DNA, the CDR3 is TGTGCCAGCAGCCAAGGGGGATTCGACACTGAAGCTTTCTTT.

This clonotype was counted a few times. The chain links TRBV27 to TRBJ2-6; D is undetermined. V was clipped by 4 bases and J by 9 bases, with 7 bases between them. Looked up from germline, CDR1 is MNHEY and CDR2 is SMNVEV (reference sequence). CDR3 length: 12 residues. The CDR3 region is CASSSSRNVLTF. CDR3 sequence (DNA): TGTGCCAGCAGTTCGTCGCGCAACGTCCTGACTTTC. Combining the CDR3 with reference TRBV27 and TRBJ2-6 gives the whole variable domain EAQVTQNPRYLITVTGKKLTVTCSQNMNHEYMSWYRQDPGLGLRQIYYSMNVEVTDKGDVPEGYKVSRKEKRNFPLILESPSPNQTSLYFCASSSSRNVLTFGAGSRLTVL.

This chain connects TRBV6-1 to TRBJ2-6; D not certain. The CDR3 extends over 13 amino acids. Germline lookup yields CDR1 MNHNS and CDR2 SASEGT. V was clipped by 7 bases and J by 3 bases, with 7 bases between them. CDR3 region: CASKLVGANVLTF. CDR3 in DNA: TGTGCCAGCAAACTTGTTGGGGCCAACGTCCTGACTTTC.

This sequence joins TRBV28 and TRBJ1-1; D unclear. Trimming took 3 bases from V and 1 from J, leaving 12 bases between them. This CDR3 is 15 amino acids long. Germline V gene sequence: CDR1 MDHEN, CDR2 SYDVKM. DNA for the CDR3: TGTGCCAGCAGTTTTAGACCAGGAAGGAACACTGAAGCTTTCTTT. This sequence encodes CASSFRPGRNTEAFF. The full variable domain, rest sourced from reference TRBV28 and TRBJ1-1, is DVKVTQSSRYLVKRTGEKVFLECVQDMDHENMFWYRQDPGLGLRLIYFSYDVKMKEKGDIPEGYSVSREKKERFSLILESASTNQTSMYLCASSFRPGRNTEAFFGQGTRLTVV.

The rearrangement uses TRBV28 and TRBJ2-5; D remains ambiguous. Trimming left V 6 bases short and J 2 bases short, with 10 bases between. Germline-derived CDR1 and CDR2 are MDHEN and SYDVKM. CDR3 length: 13 amino acids. CDR3 DNA sequence: TGTGCCAGCAGCCGGGCCAGACAAGAGACCCAGTACTTC. Amino acids: CASSRARQETQYF.

This chain uses TRBV5-6 with TRBJ1-1, with a tentative D call TRBD1 (6 bases). CDR1 and CDR2 (germline): SGHDT, YYEEEE. The V end lost 1 base, the J end lost 3 bases, and 13 bases lay between the germline ends. CDR3 length: 15 amino acids. The CDR3 spells CASSLWGARYTEAFF. The CDR3, as DNA: TGTGCCAGCAGCTTGTGGGGGGCGCGGTACACTGAAGCTTTCTTT.

This clonotype was observed a few times. V usage is TRBV10-3 and J usage is TRBJ1-1, with D tentatively TRBD1 (6 bases). The CDR3 contains 14 residues. In germline, CDR1 is ENHRY, CDR2 SYGVKD. Trimming pared 10 bases from V and 5 bases from J, leaving 20 bases between. CDR3 amino acids: CASNLFDRRTEAFF. In nucleotides, the CDR3 is TGTGCCAGCAACCTTTTTGACAGGCGGACTGAAGCTTTCTTT.

V usage is TRBV19 and J usage is TRBJ2-1, with a tentative D call TRBD1 (6 bases). CDR1 and CDR2 (germline): LNHDA, SQIVND (reference sequence). CDR3 length equals 16 residues. Trimming left V 4 bases short and J 9 bases short, with 22 bases between. This CDR3 is CASSTSTWTASSEQFF. CDR3 in DNA: TGTGCCAGTAGTACCTCAACTTGGACAGCCTCCAGTGAGCAGTTCTTC.

This chain uses TRBV4-3 with TRBJ1-5; D call uncertain. This CDR3 spans 17 amino acids. The V gene lost 0 bases and the J gene lost 0 bases, with 12 bases spanning the gap. The germline V gene has CDR1 LGHNA and CDR2 YSLEER. This CDR3 reads CASSQESPFNSNQPQHF. The CDR3, as DNA: TGCGCCAGCAGCCAAGAAAGCCCATTTAATAGCAATCAGCCCCAGCATTTT.

Only a few counts were recorded for this clonotype. The J gene is TRBJ1-3, the V gene TRBV7-9; no reliable D call. The ends were cut back, 5 bases at V and 0 bases at J, with 14 bases in the middle. Germline V gene sequence: CDR1 SEHNR, CDR2 FQNEAQ (reference sequence). The CDR3 totals 16 residues. The CDR3 DNA reads TGTGCCAGCAGCCCGTTGGGGTGGCACTCTGGAAACACCATATATTTT. Translated, it gives CASSPLGWHSGNTIYF.

V is TRBV9 and J is TRBJ2-5, with D perhaps being TRBD1 or TRBD2 (6 bases each). This CDR3 has 16 residues. The V end was cut by 3 bases, the J end by 5 bases, with 20 bases between. Germline V gives CDR1 SGDLS, CDR2 YYNGEE. The CDR3 sequence is CASSAGAPTTGETQYF. The CDR3 coding sequence is TGTGCCAGCAGCGCGGGGGCGCCTACCACGGGCGAGACCCAGTACTTC.

This clonotype has at least ten counts. The rearrangement links TRBV12-3 or TRBV12-4 to TRBJ1-5; 8 bases line up with TRBD1. Trimming removed 6 bases from V and 7 bases from J; junction bases left unmatched: 11. The CDR3 sequence is 15 residues long. For the CDR3, the DNA is TGTGCCAGCAGATCGGACAGGGCGGGGGGGCAGCCCCAGCATTTT. This sequence encodes CASRSDRAGGQPQHF.

Only one count was recorded for this clonotype. The V call is TRBV15, the J call TRBJ1-1, with D possibly TRBD1 on 6 matching bases. With 3 bases removed from V and 1 base from J, the gap between germline ends came to 15 bases. Germline V gene lookup returns CDR1 LNHNV and CDR2 YYDKDF (reference sequence). This CDR3 spans 16 amino acids. The CDR3 here is CATSSGHLGGNTEAFF. DNA of the CDR3: TGTGCCACCAGCAGCGGACACTTAGGGGGGAACACTGAAGCTTTCTTT. The whole variable domain, remainder taken from reference TRBV15 and TRBJ1-1, is DAMVIQNPRYQVTQFGKPVTLSCSQTLNHNVMYWYQQKSSQAPKLLFHYYDKDFNNEADTPDNFQSRRPNTSFCFLDIRSPGLGDTAMYLCATSSGHLGGNTEAFFGQGTRLTVV.